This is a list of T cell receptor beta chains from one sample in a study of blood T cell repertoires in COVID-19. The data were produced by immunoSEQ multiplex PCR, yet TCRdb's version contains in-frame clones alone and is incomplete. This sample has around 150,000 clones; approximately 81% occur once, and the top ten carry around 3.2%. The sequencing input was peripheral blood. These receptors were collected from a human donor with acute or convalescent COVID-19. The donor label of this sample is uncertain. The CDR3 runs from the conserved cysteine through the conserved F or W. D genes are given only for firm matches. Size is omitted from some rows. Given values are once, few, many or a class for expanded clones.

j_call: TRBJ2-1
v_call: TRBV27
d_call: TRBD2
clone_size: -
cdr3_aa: CASSSRGLDYNEQFF
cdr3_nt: TGTGCCAGCAGTTCCCGGGGACTAGATTACAATGAGCAGTTCTTC

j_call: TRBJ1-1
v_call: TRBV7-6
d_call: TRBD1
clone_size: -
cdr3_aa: CASSLGTGRKNTEAFF
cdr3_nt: TGTGCCAGCAGCTTAGGGACAGGGAGAAAGAACACTGAAGCTTTCTTT

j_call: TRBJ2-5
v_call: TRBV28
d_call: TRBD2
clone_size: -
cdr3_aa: CASSSWTSGGDQETQYF
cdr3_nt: TGTGCCAGCAGCTCCTGGACTAGCGGGGGGGACCAAGAGACCCAGTACTTC

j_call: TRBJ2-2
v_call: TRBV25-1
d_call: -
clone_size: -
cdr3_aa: CASSELVQGGGELFF
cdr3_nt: TGTGCCAGCAGTGAACTAGTACAGGGTGGCGGGGAGCTGTTTTTT

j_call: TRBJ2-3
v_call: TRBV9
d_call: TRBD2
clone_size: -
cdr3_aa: CASSVIGGSTDTQYF
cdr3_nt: TGTGCCAGCAGCGTAATCGGGGGGAGCACAGATACGCAGTATTTT

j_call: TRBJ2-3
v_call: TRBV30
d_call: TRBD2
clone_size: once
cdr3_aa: CAWSYSGDGSDTQYF
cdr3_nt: TGTGCCTGGAGCTACAGCGGGGACGGTTCAGATACGCAGTATTTT

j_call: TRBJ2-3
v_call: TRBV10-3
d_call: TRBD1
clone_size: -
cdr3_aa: CAISEDRVGTDTQYF
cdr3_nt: TGTGCCATCAGTGAAGACAGGGTCGGCACAGATACGCAGTATTTT

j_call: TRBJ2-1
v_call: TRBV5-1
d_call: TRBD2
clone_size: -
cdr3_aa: CASSHQLAGEIYNEQFF
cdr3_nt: TGCGCCAGCAGCCATCAATTAGCGGGGGAGATATACAATGAGCAGTTCTTC

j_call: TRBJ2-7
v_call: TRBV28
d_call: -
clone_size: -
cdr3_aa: CASNYLRDSSQVRYF
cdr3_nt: TGTGCCAGCAACTATCTCCGGGACTCATCTCAAGTTCGGTACTTC

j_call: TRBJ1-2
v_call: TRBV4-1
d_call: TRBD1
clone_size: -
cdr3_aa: CASSRAATGGRNGYTF
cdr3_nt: TGCGCCAGCAGCCGGGCCGCGACAGGGGGGCGGAATGGCTACACCTTC

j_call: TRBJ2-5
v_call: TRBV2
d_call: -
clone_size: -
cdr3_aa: CASSDGGGLETQYF
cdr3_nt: TGTGCCAGCAGTGATGGGGGGGGCTTGGAGACCCAGTACTTC

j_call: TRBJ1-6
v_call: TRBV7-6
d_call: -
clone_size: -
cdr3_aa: CASSLKRGYNSPLHF
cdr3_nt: TGTGCCAGCAGCTTAAAAAGAGGGTATAATTCACCCCTCCACTTT

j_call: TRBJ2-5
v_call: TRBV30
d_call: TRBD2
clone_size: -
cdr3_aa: CAWSSAGLVGSGTQYF
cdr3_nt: TGTGCCTGGAGTTCAGCGGGACTAGTAGGGTCTGGGACCCAGTACTTC

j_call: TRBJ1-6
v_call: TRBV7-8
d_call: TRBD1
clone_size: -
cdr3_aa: CASSTTGVFESYNSPLHF
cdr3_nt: TGTGCCAGCAGCACGACAGGGGTGTTTGAGTCCTATAATTCACCCCTCCACTTT

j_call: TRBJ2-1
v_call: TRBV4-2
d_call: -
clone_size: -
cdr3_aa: CASSQDPGLAEQFF
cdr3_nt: TGTGCCAGCAGCCAAGATCCTGGCCTAGCGGAGCAGTTCTTC

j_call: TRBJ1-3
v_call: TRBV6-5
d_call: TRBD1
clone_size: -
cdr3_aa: CASSYSGTGSGNTIYF
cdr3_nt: TGTGCCAGCAGTTACTCCGGGACAGGATCTGGAAACACCATATATTTT

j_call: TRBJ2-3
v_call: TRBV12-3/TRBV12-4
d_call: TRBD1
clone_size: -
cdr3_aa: CASRGQGGDTQYF
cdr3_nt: TGTGCCAGCAGGGGACAGGGGGGCGATACGCAGTATTTT

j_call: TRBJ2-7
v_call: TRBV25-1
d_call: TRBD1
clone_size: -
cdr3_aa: CASSEFGVRGQGSYEQYF
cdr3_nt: TGTGCCAGCAGTGAATTTGGAGTAAGGGGACAGGGGTCCTACGAGCAGTACTTC

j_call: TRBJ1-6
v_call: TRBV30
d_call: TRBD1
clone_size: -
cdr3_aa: CAWSPDRVSSYNSPLHF
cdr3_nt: TGTGCCTGGAGTCCCGACAGGGTTAGCTCCTATAATTCACCCCTCCACTTT

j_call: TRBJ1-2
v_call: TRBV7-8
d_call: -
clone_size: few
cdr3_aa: CASSLVLGGGYGYTF
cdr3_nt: TGTGCCAGCAGCTTAGTTTTGGGAGGAGGCTATGGCTACACCTTC

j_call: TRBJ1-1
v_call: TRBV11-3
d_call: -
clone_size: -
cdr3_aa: CASSLGENTEAFF
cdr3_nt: TGTGCCAGCAGCTTAGGCGAGAACACTGAAGCTTTCTTT

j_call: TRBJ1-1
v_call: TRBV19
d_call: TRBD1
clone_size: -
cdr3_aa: CASSPQTGTAFF
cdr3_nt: TGTGCCAGTAGTCCCCAGACAGGGACGGCTTTCTTT

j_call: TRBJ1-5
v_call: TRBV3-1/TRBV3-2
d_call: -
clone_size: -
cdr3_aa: CASSPGQYSNQPQHF
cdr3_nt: TGTGCCAGCAGCCCCGGACAGTATAGCAATCAGCCCCAGCATTTT

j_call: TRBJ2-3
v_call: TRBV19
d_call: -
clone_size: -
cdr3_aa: CASSIAPTVRPGTDTQYF
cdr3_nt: TGTGCCAGTAGTATAGCCCCCACAGTTAGGCCTGGCACAGATACGCAGTATTTT

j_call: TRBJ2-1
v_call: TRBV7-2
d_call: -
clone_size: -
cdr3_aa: CASLFSPGNNEQFF
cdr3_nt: TGTGCCAGCCTTTTCTCCCCGGGAAACAATGAGCAGTTCTTC

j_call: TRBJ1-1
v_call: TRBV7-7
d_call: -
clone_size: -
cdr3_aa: CASSLSQNTEAFF
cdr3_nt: TGTGCCAGCAGCTTAAGCCAGAACACTGAAGCTTTCTTT

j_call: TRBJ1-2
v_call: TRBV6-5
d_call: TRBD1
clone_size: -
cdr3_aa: CASSNRGGGYTF
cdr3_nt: TGTGCCAGCAGTAACAGGGGAGGAGGCTACACCTTC

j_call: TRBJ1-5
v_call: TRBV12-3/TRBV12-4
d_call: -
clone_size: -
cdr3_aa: CASSSLFLQPQHF
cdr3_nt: TGTGCCAGCAGTTCCCTTTTCTTGCAGCCCCAGCATTTT

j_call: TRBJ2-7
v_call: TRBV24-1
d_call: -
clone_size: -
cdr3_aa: CATSDGGTPGEQYF
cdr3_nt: TGTGCCACCAGTGATGGCGGGACTCCGGGGGAGCAGTACTTC

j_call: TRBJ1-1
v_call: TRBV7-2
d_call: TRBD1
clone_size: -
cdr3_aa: CASSAGQGSTEAFF
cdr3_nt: TGTGCCAGCAGCGCGGGACAGGGTTCCACTGAAGCTTTCTTT

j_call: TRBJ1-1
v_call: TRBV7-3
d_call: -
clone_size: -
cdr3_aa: CASSLGGRNTEAFF
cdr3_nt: TGTGCCAGCAGCTTGGGCGGGAGAAACACTGAAGCTTTCTTT

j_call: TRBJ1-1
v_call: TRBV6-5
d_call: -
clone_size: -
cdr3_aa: CASSKRAPNTEAFF
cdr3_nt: TGTGCCAGCAGTAAGAGGGCCCCGAACACTGAAGCTTTCTTT

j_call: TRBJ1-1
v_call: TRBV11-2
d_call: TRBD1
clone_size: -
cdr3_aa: CASSYRGGNTEAFF
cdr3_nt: TGTGCCAGCAGCTACAGGGGTGGGAACACTGAAGCTTTCTTT

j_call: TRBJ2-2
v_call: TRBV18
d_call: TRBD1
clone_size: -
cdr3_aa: CASSLIRDRGIANTGELFF
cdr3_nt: TGTGCCAGCTCACTCATCCGGGACAGGGGCATCGCGAACACCGGGGAGCTGTTTTTT

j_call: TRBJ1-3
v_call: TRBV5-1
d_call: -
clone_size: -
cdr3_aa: CASSSHLTGSGNTIYF
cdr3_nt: TGCGCCAGCAGCTCACACCTGACAGGATCTGGAAACACCATATATTTT

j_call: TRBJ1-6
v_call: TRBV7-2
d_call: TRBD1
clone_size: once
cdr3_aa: CASSLRTGGNSPLHF
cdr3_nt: TGTGCCAGCAGCTTGCGGACAGGGGGGAATTCACCCCTCCACTTT

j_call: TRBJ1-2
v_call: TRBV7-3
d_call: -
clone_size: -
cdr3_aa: CASSFGKGLDGYTF
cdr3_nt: TGTGCCAGCAGCTTCGGGAAGGGCTTGGATGGCTACACCTTC

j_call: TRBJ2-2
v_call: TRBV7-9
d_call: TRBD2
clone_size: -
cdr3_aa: CASSFGTSDSGELFF
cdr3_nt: TGTGCCAGCAGCTTTGGGACTAGCGATAGCGGGGAGCTGTTTTTT

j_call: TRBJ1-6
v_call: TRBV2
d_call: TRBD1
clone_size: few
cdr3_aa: CASSARGLGSPLHF
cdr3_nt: TGTGCCAGCAGCGCCAGGGGGCTAGGGTCACCCCTCCACTTT

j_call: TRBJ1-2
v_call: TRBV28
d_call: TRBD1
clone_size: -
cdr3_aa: CASSSGTGNYGYTF
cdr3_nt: TGTGCCAGCAGTTCCGGGACAGGCAACTATGGCTACACCTTC